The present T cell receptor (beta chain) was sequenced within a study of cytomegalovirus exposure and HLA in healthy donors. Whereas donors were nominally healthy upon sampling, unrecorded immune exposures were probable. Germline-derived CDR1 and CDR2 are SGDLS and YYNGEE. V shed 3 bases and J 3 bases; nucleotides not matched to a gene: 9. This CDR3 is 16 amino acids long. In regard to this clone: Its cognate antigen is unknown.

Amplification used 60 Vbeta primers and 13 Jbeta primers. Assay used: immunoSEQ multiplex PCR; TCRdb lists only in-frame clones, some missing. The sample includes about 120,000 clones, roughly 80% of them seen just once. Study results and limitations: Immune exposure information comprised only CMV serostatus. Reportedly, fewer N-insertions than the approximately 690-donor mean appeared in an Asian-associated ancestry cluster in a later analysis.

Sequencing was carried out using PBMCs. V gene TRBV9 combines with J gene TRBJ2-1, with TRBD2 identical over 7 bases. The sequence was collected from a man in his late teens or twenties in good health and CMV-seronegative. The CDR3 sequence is CASSALAGEIYNEQFF. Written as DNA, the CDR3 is TGTGCCAGCAGCGCCCTGGCGGGGGAAATCTACAATGAGCAGTTCTTC.